This record covers a single TCR beta chain. Its target antigen remains unknown. The input lacks base qualities; no much larger clone sits a single base away. These data originate in a study of blood T cell repertoires in COVID-19 (dated by TCRdb to between 2020 and 2021). Some background on the complete study: Samples covering the acute and convalescent phases of COVID-19 were provided by collaborators in the United States, Italy and Spain. The material from the prospective study consisted of cDNA or gDNA derived from T cells, B-cell-depleted T cells, or PBMCs. Deeply sampled blood TCRbeta repertoires from subjects exposed to, actively infected with, or recovered from COVID-19 were included in the dataset. The repertoires were released in a freely available public database intended as a resource for research on the immune response to SARS-CoV-2. Samples came from the ongoing ImmuneRACE study (first 160 participants) plus 1,254 subjects from 6 global collaborators. Sample metadata almost always included a de-identified subject ID, COVID-19 status, age in years and sex. Where available, HLA class I and class II types were obtained from metadata supplied by the sample provider rather than from assay-based typing. General conclusions and limits of the study: Clinical and demographic metadata were provided uncurated, with the amount varying by source and participant.

The immunoSEQ Assay, a bias-controlled multiplex PCR, was used to amplify TCRbeta CDR3 regions from genomic DNA. As for the original processing: Nucleated cell counts per sample were estimated from amplification of reference gene primers within the assay. To quantify the absolute abundance of each unique TCRbeta CDR3 rearrangement, sequence reads were collapsed and filtered. For each sample, productive Simpson clonality was calculated by taking the square root of Simpson's diversity index across productive rearrangements. TCRdb took this table from immuneACCESS and kept in-frame rearrangements with V and J called. Such tables lack part of the clones; where checked against another copy, unresolved V genes explain under half of the gap, and the rest is unexplained. V and J calls and clone size are given by that table; D and trimming were obtained from the DNA. Counted in this sample were 410,000 or so clones; roughly 90% of them appeared once. The ten largest clonotypes hold around 1.5% of the sample.

One collaborating source in Seattle enrolled patients while the patients were actively infected and followed the patients over time throughout the course of disease. Collaborating institutions collected whole blood in K2EDTA tubes following their own protocols. For TCRbeta analysis, collaborators shipped samples in one of three forms: frozen whole blood, isolated PBMCs, or DNA extracted from either of those sample types. Sequenced material: peripheral blood. The clonotype originates from a woman between 40 and 50 years old with COVID-19, enrolled during active disease.

The CDR3 sequence is CASSSLGLAGANEQYF. DNA sequence: TGTGCCAGCAGCTCCCTGGGACTAGCGGGAGCGAACGAGCAGTACTTC. The rearranged chain carries TRBV7-9 and TRBJ2-7; the junction holds 14 bases that match TRBD2. CDR1 and CDR2 were assigned from the germline V gene (reference sequence) as SEHNR and FQNEAQ. The V end gives up 4 bases and the J end 5 bases, leaving 7 bases in the junction not matched to a gene. The CDR3 measures 16 amino acids from cysteine to phenylalanine. Only the CDR3 region is kept as DNA, spanning 48 bases read in frame from base 1.